This TCR beta chain was captured by sequencing in a study of blood T cell repertoires in COVID-19. The assay was immunoSEQ multiplex PCR, and TCRdb's table has in-frame clones only and misses some. The table has 250,000 to 300,000 clones, about 85% seen once. J was trimmed by 3 bases and V by 6 bases; bases with no gene match: 8. The CDR3 is 15 residues long. Germline lookup yields CDR1 MNHEY and CDR2 SMNVEV (reference sequence). The chain carries TRBV27 and TRBJ1-2, with 9 bases aligning to TRBD1. The TCR comes from a man between 18 and 35 years old with active or convalescent COVID-19. The sequencing sample was made of peripheral blood. The CDR3 bases are TGTGCCAGCAGAATAAACAGGGGGCCATACTATGGCTACACCTTC. This sequence encodes CASRINRGPYYGYTF.